The clone carrying this T cell receptor (beta chain) was seen many times. The antigen is unknown. The TCR library protocol attached unique molecular identifiers to the individual cDNA molecules. Each CDR3 protein is one row after TCRdb ran MiXCR on the 5' RACE reads. Altogether tens of thousands of distinct CDR3 sequences are present, 5% to 6.5% being singletons, with the ten largest covering 7.8%. V was cut by 3 bases and J by 0 bases, with 8 bases left in between. CDR1 LGHDT and CDR2 YNNKEL come from the germline V gene (reference sequence). This CDR3 region has 14 residues. This sample is drawn from a study of early T cells in non-severe SARS-CoV-2 infection. Study summary: Sequencing used unsorted whole-blood bulk RNA, so chains lack pairing. Study outcomes and limitations: VDJdb matches were skewed toward anti-spike CD8 T cell responses.

This sequence was found in an adult who was a healthcare worker with PCR-confirmed SARS-CoV-2 infection or an uninfected control (not recorded which). The sample taken for sequencing was whole blood. The genes are TRBV3-1 and TRBJ1-1, with D perhaps TRBD1 (5 bases). This CDR3 reads CASSQGTVNTEAFF. As DNA, the CDR3 is TGTGCCAGCAGCCAGGGGACGGTGAACACTGAAGCTTTCTTT.